Listed below are T cell receptor beta chains from one sample, sequenced in a study of T cell changes during pregnancy in multiple sclerosis. TCRdb keeps only in-frame clones here, not all; method: immunoSEQ multiplex PCR. Among over 65,000 clones listed, about 89% were seen once. The sequenced sample was peripheral blood, obtained in the second trimester of pregnancy. The receptors come from a female donor with multiple sclerosis, enrolled in a pregnancy study. The CDR3 runs from the conserved cysteine through the conserved F or W.

j_call v_call cdr3_aa
TRBJ2-7 TRBV27 CASTSWGSKSSYEQYF
TRBJ2-7 TRBV7-2 CASSLAQGQKIYEQYF
TRBJ2-2 TRBV2 CASSGVSNTGELFF
TRBJ2-7 TRBV2 CVSFPGQGLYEQYF
TRBJ2-1 TRBV5-4 CASSSVGGEQFF
TRBJ2-6 TRBV7-3 CASSPVHSGANVLTF
TRBJ1-5 TRBV4-2 CASSSGENQPQHF
TRBJ2-6 TRBV5-1 CASSLLGQGSGANVLTF
TRBJ1-1 TRBV7-3 CASSLIGGAEAFF
TRBJ1-1 TRBV11-1 CASSFMTAVTEAFF
TRBJ1-2 TRBV6-5 CASSYGAGYGYTF
TRBJ2-2 TRBV18 CASSPGGANTGELFF
TRBJ2-7 TRBV13 CASTMGNSYEQYF
TRBJ1-1 TRBV6-1 CASNSPRNTEAFF
TRBJ2-3 TRBV10-2 CASSDAGARTDTQYF
TRBJ1-2 TRBV5-4 CASSLDSLYGYTF
TRBJ1-3 TRBV19 CASSNLYPGQGLSFSGNTIYF
TRBJ2-7 TRBV10-3 CAISQGLADSNEQYF
TRBJ1-2 TRBV18 CASSTGQGNYGYTF
TRBJ1-1 TRBV27 CASSSAQGRGGTEAFF
TRBJ1-1 TRBV5-1 CASQRGWGAVNTEAFF
TRBJ2-7 TRBV11-1 CASSAAVSTEQYF
TRBJ1-3 TRBV6-5 CASSNMGNTIYF
TRBJ2-7 TRBV10-3 CAIRIQGAEQYF
TRBJ2-2 TRBV11-2 CASSPGTGGTDGELFF
TRBJ1-1 TRBV10-3 CAISESSPKGDTEAFF